Reported below is one T cell receptor beta chain. Method: immunoSEQ multiplex PCR; TCRdb's copy keeps in-frame clones and lacks some. The data show some 150,000 clones, roughly 90% seen once. Germline CDR1 reads SNHLY; CDR2 reads FYNNEI. The CDR3 length is 14 residues. The V end was cut by 3 bases, the J end by 0 bases, with 6 bases between. This entry is derived from a study of blood T cell repertoires in COVID-19. The chain combines TRBV2 with TRBJ1-3, with D uncertain. Sample: peripheral blood. This sequence was found in an older woman with active or convalescent COVID-19. CDR3 sequence: CASSDRPSGNTIYF. The CDR3 nucleotides are TGTGCCAGCAGTGACAGGCCCTCTGGAAACACCATATATTTT. The full variable domain, with the rest looked up from reference TRBV2 and TRBJ1-3, is EPEVTQTPSHQVTQMGQEVILRCVPISNHLYFYWYRQILGQKVEFLVSFYNNEISEKSEIFDDQFSVERPDGSNFTLKIRSTKLEDSAMYFCASSDRPSGNTIYFGEGSWLTVV.